These 17 T cell receptor beta chains were all obtained from the same sample, sequenced in a study of T cell changes during pregnancy in multiple sclerosis. Here immunoSEQ multiplex PCR was the method, and the copy in TCRdb shows in-frame clones only, minus some. The sample has 72,000 or so clones, 93% seen once; the top ten hold more than 2.5%. Sequenced here: peripheral blood, sampled in the second trimester of pregnancy. The origin of the receptors is a female donor with multiple sclerosis, enrolled in a pregnancy study.

This chain links TRBV5-4 with TRBJ2-2; 7 positions match TRBD1. Germline-derived CDR1 and CDR2 are SGHNT and YYREEE (reference sequence). Trimming cost V 0 bases and J 6 bases; bases outside gene matches: 2. There are 14 residues in the CDR3. DNA of the CDR3: TGTGCCAGCAGCTTGGGTCAGGGGGCCGGGGAGCTGTTTTTT. It translates to CASSLGQGAGELFF.

The chain couples TRBV19 to TRBJ1-2, with D uncertain. Per germline, CDR1 LNHDA and CDR2 SQIVND (reference sequence). The CDR3 covers 13 residues. The V end was cut by 1 base, the J end by 6 bases, with 9 bases between. The CDR3 DNA follows: TGTGCCAGTAGTATAGGCTCTCAGGATGGCTACACCTTC. It yields the protein CASSIGSQDGYTF.

This rearrangement joins TRBV4-1 to TRBJ1-3, with unresolved D. Germline CDR1 is MGHRA and CDR2 is YSYEKL. Trimming shortened V by 0 bases and J by 2 bases, and 8 bases separated the two germline ends. The CDR3 sequence is 15 residues long. The CDR3 loop reads CASSQDKRTGNTIYF. CDR3 bases: TGCGCCAGCAGCCAAGATAAGCGAACTGGAAACACCATATATTTT.

CDR3 in amino acids: CASSLGRQETQYF. The CDR3 region has the DNA TGTGCCAGCAGCTTGGGCAGACAAGAGACCCAGTACTTC. This chain links TRBV27 with TRBJ2-5; no definite D call. The CDR3 covers 13 residues. V lost 6 bases to trimming and J lost 2 bases, with 10 bases between them. The germline V gene encodes CDR1 MNHEY and CDR2 SMNVEV (reference sequence).

The CDR3, as DNA: TGTGCCAGTAGTATAGCTTACAGGGGGTACGAGCAGTACTTC. Amino acids: CASSIAYRGYEQYF. The J gene is TRBJ2-7, the V gene TRBV19, with 8 bases lining up with TRBD1. The germline V gene encodes CDR1 LNHDA and CDR2 SQIVND (reference sequence). CDR3 size: 14 residues. The V gene end was trimmed by 1 base and the J gene end by 4 bases; junction bases not matched to a gene: 3.

The genes are TRBV15 and TRBJ2-1, with 9 positions matching TRBD2. The CDR3 spans 14 residues. The V segment lost 4 bases and the J segment 3 bases; nucleotides outside the gene matches: 1. Germline V gene lookup returns CDR1 LNHNV and CDR2 YYDKDF (reference sequence). CDR3 DNA sequence: TGTGCCACCAGCAATAGCGGGGGCTACAATGAGCAGTTCTTC. Translated, it gives CATSNSGGYNEQFF.

This sequence joins TRBV2 and TRBJ2-1; a weak D match, TRBD2 (6 bases). V lost 4 bases and J lost 8, with 18 bases in between. The CDR3 contains 15 residues. CDR1 SNHLY and CDR2 FYNNEI come from the germline V gene. The CDR3 DNA is TGTGCCAGCAGTGGACTAGGGCCCCGTAGTGATGAGCAGTTCTTC. It specifies CASSGLGPRSDEQFF.

The CDR3: CASSLASRDTEAFF. As DNA, the CDR3 is TGCGCCAGCAGCTTGGCCTCCAGGGACACTGAAGCTTTCTTT. The rearrangement joins TRBV5-1 to TRBJ1-1, with a tentative D call TRBD1 (5 bases). CDR1 is SGHRS, CDR2 YFSETQ, per germline. Trimming removed 0 bases at V and 3 bases at J, with 9 bases between. The CDR3 has 14 residues.

This sequence joins TRBV10-1 and TRBJ2-1; TRBD2 agrees at 14 bases. The length of the CDR3 is 16 residues. Germline values: CDR1 WNHNN, CDR2 SYGVQD (reference sequence). J was trimmed by 3 bases and V by 6 bases; bases with no gene match: 4. The CDR3 nucleotides read TGCGCCAGCAGCCTCGGGACTAGCGGGGGCTACAATGAGCAGTTCTTC. This translates into CASSLGTSGGYNEQFF.

The chain couples TRBV4-1 to TRBJ1-2; 9 positions match TRBD1. After removal of 3 bases from V and 2 bases from J, the junction contained 4 bases not matched to a gene. The CDR3 totals 15 residues. Germline V CDR1 and CDR2: MGHRA, YSYEKL. The CDR3 loop is CASSHLGQGNYGYTF. For the CDR3, the DNA is TGCGCCAGCAGCCACCTAGGACAGGGGAACTATGGCTACACCTTC.

The chain carries TRBV4-2 and TRBJ2-2; 8 bases match TRBD2. V dropped 0 bases and J dropped 4; count of bases not matched to a gene: 7. The CDR3 runs to 17 residues. CDR1 is LGHNA and CDR2 is YNFKEQ in the germline V gene. The CDR3, as DNA: TGTGCCAGCAGCCAAGATCCGGGGGGGCCCACCACCGGGGAGCTGTTTTTT. This translates into CASSQDPGGPTTGELFF.

The chain joins TRBV7-2 to TRBJ2-2, with D maybe TRBD2 (5 bases). Deletions cut 5 bases from V and 6 bases from J, with 19 bases between. This CDR3 is 16 amino acids long. In germline, CDR1 is SGHTA, CDR2 FQGNSA. The CDR3: CASSPHSGRTAGELFF. CDR3 DNA: TGTGCCAGCAGCCCCCATTCGGGAAGGACCGCCGGGGAGCTGTTTTTT.

This clone appeared a single time. This rearrangement joins TRBV18 to TRBJ2-7, with 9 bases fitting TRBD1. V was pared by 5 bases and J by 5 bases, with 10 bases of the junction left unmatched. Looked up from germline, CDR1 is KGHSH and CDR2 is LQKENI. The CDR3 is 15 residues long. CDR3 DNA sequence: TGTGCCAGCTCAATGGGACAGGGAGTGGGAGACGAGCAGTACTTC. It is translated as CASSMGQGVGDEQYF.

The chain joins TRBV7-3 to TRBJ1-1; a weak D match, TRBD1 (5 bases). The germline V gene encodes CDR1 SGHTA and CDR2 FQGTGA. The V end was cut by 2 bases, the J end by 3 bases, with 10 bases between. The CDR3 runs 14 residues. The DNA of the CDR3 is TGTGCCAGCAGCTTACAGGGAGGGGACACTGAAGCTTTCTTT. It is translated as CASSLQGGDTEAFF.

The genes are TRBV9 and TRBJ2-2; 8 bases match TRBD2. This CDR3 has 16 residues. V lost 0 bases, J lost 2 bases, and 3 bases stayed unmatched. Germline CDR1 and CDR2: SGDLS and YYNGEE. The CDR3 DNA is TGTGCCAGCAGCGTAGTCAGCGGGGGAAACACCGGGGAGCTGTTTTTT. It specifies CASSVVSGGNTGELFF.

This chain connects TRBV7-9 to TRBJ2-5; D is possibly TRBD2 (6 bases). CDR3 length equals 13 residues. V was clipped by 3 bases and J by 3 bases, with 8 bases between them. Germline-derived CDR1 and CDR2 are SEHNR and FQNEAQ (reference sequence). CDR3 in amino acids: CASSLRGKETQYF. For the CDR3, the DNA is TGTGCCAGCAGCTTGCGGGGTAAAGAGACCCAGTACTTC. Supplemented by reference TRBV7-9 and TRBJ2-5, the full variable domain reads DTGVSQNPRHKITKRGQNVTFRCDPISEHNRLYWYRQTLGQGPEFLTYFQNEAQLEKSRLLSDRFSAERPKGSFSTLEIQRTEQGDSAMYLCASSLRGKETQYFGPGTRLLVL.

This chain joins TRBV10-1 and TRBJ2-3; D not resolved. This CDR3 contains 14 residues. Looked up from germline, CDR1 is WNHNN and CDR2 is SYGVQD (reference sequence). V dropped 4 bases and J dropped 0 bases, with 8 bases sitting between them. This CDR3 is CASSVDSSTDTQYF. Written as DNA, the CDR3 is TGCGCCAGCAGTGTCGACTCGAGCACAGATACGCAGTATTTT.